The source of this T cell receptor (beta chain) is a study of shared clonotypes between healthy human individuals. Memory CD4+ cells were the fraction left after CD45RA+ naive selection. Genomic DNA belonging to each subset was distributed in equal measure over several immunoSEQ plates. Profiling relied on immunoSEQ multiplex PCR, and the TCRdb table lists in-frame clones only, not all of them. Here the sample spans some 2,500,000 clones, 93% being singletons. The receptor was derived from a man younger than 35 in good health. Some clones in this sample may be carry-over from other donors' samples. The source material was naive CD4+ T cells from PBMCs. Noted subset: CD45RA+ positively selected.

The CDR3 is CASSLKLTALGETQYF. The DNA of the CDR3 is TGTGCCAGCAGCCTCAAGCTCACGGCCCTAGGGGAGACCCAGTACTTC. V and J are TRBV5-6 and TRBJ2-5; D is unresolved. Germline V gene lookup returns CDR1 SGHDT and CDR2 YYEEEE. The CDR3 spans 16 residues. The germline V and J ends were trimmed by 4 bases and 5 bases, with 21 bases remaining between them.